This is a list of T cell receptor beta chains from one sample in a study of T cells in Graves' hyperthyroidism and ophthalmopathy. Via MiXCR, TCRdb re-called the multiplex PCR reads, giving one row per CDR3 protein. Among 500,000 to 600,000 distinct CDR3 sequences listed, just under 20% were seen once. The sequenced material came from blood. All receptors come from a man between 40 and 49 years old with Graves' ophthalmopathy. Both conserved end residues are trimmed from each CDR3. Each record gives: V gene, D gene, J gene, CDR3 protein. D genes are given only for firm matches.

V gene: TRBV6-1
D gene: NA
J gene: TRBJ2-1
CDR3 protein: ATTPGNEQF

V gene: TRBV5-1
D gene: TRBD2
J gene: TRBJ2-7
CDR3 protein: ASRWTSGSSYEQY

V gene: TRBV6-1
D gene: TRBD1
J gene: TRBJ2-3
CDR3 protein: ASSRQGSTDTQY

V gene: TRBV30
D gene: TRBD1
J gene: TRBJ2-1
CDR3 protein: AWSARQGPYNEQF

V gene: TRBV7-2
D gene: NA
J gene: TRBJ1-5
CDR3 protein: ASSLDSYQPQH

V gene: TRBV4-1
D gene: NA
J gene: TRBJ1-4
CDR3 protein: ASSQGNRDLKLF

V gene: TRBV2
D gene: TRBD2
J gene: TRBJ2-4
CDR3 protein: ASSEEAGDIQY

V gene: TRBV20-1
D gene: NA
J gene: TRBJ2-7
CDR3 protein: SASDETYEQY

V gene: TRBV10-3
D gene: TRBD2
J gene: TRBJ2-1
CDR3 protein: AISLTAGSSYNEQF

V gene: TRBV10-3
D gene: NA
J gene: TRBJ1-1
CDR3 protein: AISVGGSNTEAF

V gene: TRBV3-1
D gene: NA
J gene: TRBJ1-2
CDR3 protein: ASSQPGPYGYT

V gene: TRBV28
D gene: TRBD2
J gene: TRBJ2-1
CDR3 protein: ASSPGLAYINEQF